The TCR beta chain under discussion was sequenced for a study of blood T cell repertoires in COVID-19. Per germline, CDR1 LNHDA and CDR2 SQIVND (reference sequence). The CDR3 contains 15 residues. Trimming pared 3 bases from V and 2 bases from J, leaving 13 bases between. Data came from immunoSEQ multiplex PCR; TCRdb stores just in-frame clones and leaves some out. The sample holds roughly 240,000 clones, about 82% seen once. Input material: peripheral blood. The sequence derives from a man aged 50-59 years with COVID-19, enrolled during active disease. The rearrangement links TRBV19 to TRBJ1-2; possible D gene TRBD1, 5 bases. CDR3 nucleotide sequence: TGTGCCAGTAGTATGAGTTGGGCAGGGAACTATGGCTACACCTTC. Its protein is CASSMSWAGNYGYTF.